This entry concerns a single T cell receptor (beta chain). Sequencing was performed with immunoSEQ multiplex PCR; in TCRdb, only in-frame clones are kept and a portion is missing. Among some 210,000 clones listed, around 90% were seen once. This sample was included in a study of blood T cell repertoires in COVID-19. Germline V lookup: CDR1 GTSNPN, CDR2 SVGIG (reference sequence). The CDR3 spans 14 residues. V was cut by 5 bases and J by 5 bases, with 16 bases left in between. This TCR was sampled from a man aged 30 to 39 with acute or convalescent COVID-19. Sequences were obtained from peripheral blood. The chain couples TRBV30 to TRBJ2-1, with D tentatively TRBD2 (6 bases). CDR3 nucleotide sequence: TGTGCCTGGGAGGTCGGGGGAGCTCACAATGAGCAGTTCTTC. Its protein product is CAWEVGGAHNEQFF.